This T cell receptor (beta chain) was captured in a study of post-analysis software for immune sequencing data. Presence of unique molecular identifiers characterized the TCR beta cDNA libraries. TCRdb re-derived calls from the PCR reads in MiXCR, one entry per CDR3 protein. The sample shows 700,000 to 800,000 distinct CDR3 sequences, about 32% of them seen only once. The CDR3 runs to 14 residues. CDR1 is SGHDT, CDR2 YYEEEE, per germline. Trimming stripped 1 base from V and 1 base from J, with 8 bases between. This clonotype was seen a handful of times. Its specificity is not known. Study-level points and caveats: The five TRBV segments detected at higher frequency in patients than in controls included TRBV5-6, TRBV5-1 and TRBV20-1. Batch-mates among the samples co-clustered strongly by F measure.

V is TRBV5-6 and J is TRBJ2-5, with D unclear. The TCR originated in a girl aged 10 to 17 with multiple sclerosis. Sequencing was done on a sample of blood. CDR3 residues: CASSLRGSQETQYF. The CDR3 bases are TGTGCCAGCAGCTTGCGTGGCAGCCAAGAGACCCAGTACTTC.